Listed below are T cell receptor beta chains from one sample, sequenced in a study of T-cell reconstitution after alpha-beta-depleted transplantation in children. TCRdb ran MiXCR on the PCR reads and lists one entry per CDR3 protein. The repertoire includes 700,000 or so distinct CDR3 sequences, roughly 14% of them detected once, and 0.65% to 0.9% sits in the top ten. The sample was PBMCs, taken before TCRalphabeta/CD19-depleted stem cell transplant. Every receptor here comes from a girl aged 2 to 9 with congenital amegakaryocytic thrombocytopenia, due to receive a stem cell transplant. Each CDR3 is given with its conserved first and last residue. D genes are given only for firm matches. A row's size may be missing; if present it is once, few, many or a size class.

CSVVRAAEAFF TGCAGCGTTGTTCGGGCTGCTGAAGCTTTCTTT - TRBJ1-1 many TRBV29-1
CASSFGRRGSTDTQYF TGCGCCAGCAGCTTCGGCAGGAGGGGCAGCACAGATACGCAGTATTTT - TRBJ2-3 many TRBV5-1
CASSPRGGFTDTQYF TGTGCCAGCAGCCCTCGGGGGGGTTTCACAGATACGCAGTATTTT TRBD2 TRBJ2-3 few TRBV11-2
CATNSGGPGPNEQFF TGTGCCACAAATTCCGGGGGCCCTGGCCCCAATGAGCAGTTCTTC - TRBJ2-1 few TRBV24-1
CASSLRSRSSYNEQFF TGCGCCAGCAGCTTGCGCTCAAGGAGCTCCTACAATGAGCAGTTCTTC - TRBJ2-1 - TRBV5-1
CASSDSGKWNEQYF TGTGCCAGCAGTGATAGCGGGAAATGGAACGAGCAGTACTTC TRBD2 TRBJ2-7 many TRBV12-3/TRBV12-4
CASRALAGDNEQYF TGCGCCAGCAGAGCCTTAGCGGGAGATAACGAGCAGTACTTC TRBD2 TRBJ2-7 few TRBV5-1
CASSLTLAVLGNEQFF TGCGCCAGCAGCTTGACGCTAGCGGTCCTAGGGAATGAGCAGTTCTTC TRBD2 TRBJ2-1 few TRBV5-1
CASSPNSGPRDEQYF TGTGCCAGCAGCCCCAACTCTGGGCCGCGCGACGAGCAGTACTTC - TRBJ2-7 - TRBV28
CASSPRTAGTVGYNEQFF TGTGCCAGCAGTCCCCGTACAGCGGGAACCGTGGGCTACAATGAGCAGTTCTTC TRBD2 TRBJ2-1 - TRBV27
CSARDRGTSVDEQFF TGCAGTGCTAGAGATCGCGGGACTAGCGTGGATGAGCAGTTCTTC TRBD2 TRBJ2-1 many TRBV20-1
CASSLDRDRAYPLSSYEQYF TGTGCCAGCAGCCTCGACCGGGACAGGGCTTACCCGTTAAGCTCCTACGAGCAGTACTTC TRBD1 TRBJ2-7 few TRBV4-2
CASSFKPFGHYGYTF TGTGCCAGCAGCTTTAAGCCTTTTGGGCACTATGGCTACACCTTC - TRBJ1-2 few TRBV7-4
CASNDTGLGETQYF TGCGCCAGCAACGATACAGGGTTGGGGGAGACCCAGTACTTC - TRBJ2-5 once TRBV5-1
CASSQIAGREFF TGCGCCAGCAGCCAAATAGCGGGGCGAGAGTTCTTC TRBD2 TRBJ2-1 many TRBV4-1
CAISESGGSGETQYF TGTGCCATCAGTGAGTCTGGCGGAAGCGGGGAGACCCAGTACTTC - TRBJ2-5 many TRBV10-3
CSAREGSSSYNEQFF TGCAGTGCTAGAGAGGGGTCGAGCTCCTACAATGAGCAGTTCTTC - TRBJ2-1 many TRBV20-1
CSARAPGTEAFF TGCAGTGCTAGAGCCCCGGGCACTGAAGCTTTCTTT - TRBJ1-1 many TRBV20-1